The clone carrying this TCR beta chain was detected only a few times. What it recognizes is unknown. This sample was included in a study of T-cell memory formation after mild COVID-19. Turning to the study itself: Most TCR clusters belonged to a single donor. Overall study findings and caveats: Pre-infection memory harbored some responding clones, suggesting cross-reactive memory joined.

Germline V gene data show CDR1 as SGHAT and CDR2 as FQDESV (reference sequence). This CDR3 is built from 13 residues. Trimming removed 6 bases from V and 3 bases from J; junction bases left unmatched: 4. 5'RACE with constant-segment primers built TCRalpha and TCRbeta cDNA libraries with UMIs. TCRdb redid the calling of the 5' RACE reads with MiXCR, one entry per CDR3 protein. Of around 200,000 distinct CDR3 sequences in the sample, under 12% are singletons; the top ten hold approximately 3%. The receptor's source is a man aged 18 to 30 who had mild COVID-19 (a few samples of this study predate the infection). Cell type and time point are not known. The specimen sequenced was PBMCs or a T cell subset sorted from them (not recorded which). This chain uses TRBV11-1 with TRBJ2-7, with 8 bases matching TRBD1. The CDR3, as DNA: TGTGCCAGCAGACCACAGGGGGGCTACGAGCAGTACTTC. This gives the protein CASRPQGGYEQYF.